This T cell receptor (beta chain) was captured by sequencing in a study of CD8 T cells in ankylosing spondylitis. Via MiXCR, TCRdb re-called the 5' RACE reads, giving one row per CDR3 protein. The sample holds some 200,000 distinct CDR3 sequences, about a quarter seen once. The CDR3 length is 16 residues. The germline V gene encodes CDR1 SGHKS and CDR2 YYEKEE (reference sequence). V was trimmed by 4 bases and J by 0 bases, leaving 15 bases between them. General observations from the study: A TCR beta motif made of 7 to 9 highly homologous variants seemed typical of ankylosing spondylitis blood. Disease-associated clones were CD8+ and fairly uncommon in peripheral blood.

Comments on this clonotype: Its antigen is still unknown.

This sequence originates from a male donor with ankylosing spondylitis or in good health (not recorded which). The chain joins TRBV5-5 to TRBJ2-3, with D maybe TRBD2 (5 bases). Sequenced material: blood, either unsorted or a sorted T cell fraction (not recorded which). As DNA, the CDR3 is TGTGCCAGCAGCCACTCGCAGCGGAAAAGCACAGATACGCAGTATTTT. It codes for CASSHSQRKSTDTQYF.